Below are 7 T cell receptor beta chains sequenced from a single sample in a study of cytomegalovirus exposure and HLA in healthy donors. 60 Vbeta and 13 Jbeta primers were used in PCR. TCRdb's table, derived via immunoSEQ multiplex PCR, lists solely in-frame clones and lacks some. The table includes over 150,000 clones, approximately 71% detected once. Sample: PBMCs. The receptor source for this set is a woman between 18 and 29 years old in good health and CMV-seropositive.

This clone came up once. The chain links TRBV27 to TRBJ2-3, with D maybe TRBD2 (5 bases). The CDR3 loop spans 15 amino acids. Germline V lookup: CDR1 MNHEY, CDR2 SMNVEV (reference sequence). Deletions cut 3 bases from V and 0 bases from J, with 10 bases between. CDR3 protein: CASSFRSASTDTQYF. CDR3 coding DNA: TGTGCCAGCAGTTTCCGTAGCGCCAGCACAGATACGCAGTATTTT.

With regard to this clone: The DNA is left out, because the CDR3 cannot be placed on it with certainty; the CDR3 is given as TCRdb lists it. The chain couples TRBV28 to TRBJ2-7; the DNA was not compared with TRBD1, the D call given in the table. CDR1 and CDR2 (germline): MDHEN, SYDVKM. Termini included, the CDR3 measures 15 amino acids. The CDR3 sequence: CASSSSTGGVETQYF.

The chain employs TRBV5-1 and TRBJ2-5; D unresolved. The germline CDR1 and CDR2 sequences are SGHRS and YFSETQ. This CDR3 has 12 residues. Trimming removed 2 bases from V and 1 base from J, with 3 bases in between. CDR3 in amino acids: CASSFGQETQYF. The CDR3 bases are TGCGCCAGCAGCTTCGGCCAAGAGACCCAGTACTTC.

The V and J genes are TRBV11-2 and TRBJ2-7, with D possibly being TRBD2 (5 bases). CDR1 SGHAT and CDR2 FQNNGV come from the germline V gene. V was clipped by 0 bases and J by 7 bases, with 16 bases between them. The CDR3 runs to 15 residues. The CDR3 sequence is CASSLDRRLGGEQYF. In DNA, the CDR3 is TGTGCCAGCAGCTTAGACAGGCGACTTGGAGGTGAGCAGTACTTC.

In its sample, this clone was seen a few times. CDR3 DNA sequence: TGTGCCAGCAGTTTTGGGGGGGGGCCAGATACGCAGTATTTT. This codes for CASSFGGGPDTQYF. This chain joins TRBV7-6 and TRBJ2-3, with a weak D call TRBD2 (7 bases). Germline lookup yields CDR1 SGHVS and CDR2 FNYEAQ. V lost 6 bases and J lost 4, with 14 bases in between. This CDR3 contains 14 residues.

The chain uses TRBV15 and TRBJ2-7; 7 nucleotides match TRBD2. J gave up 5 bases and V 0 bases, and 4 bases lay outside the gene matches. There are 14 residues in the CDR3. From germline, CDR1 is LNHNV and CDR2 YYDKDF (reference sequence). CDR3 protein: CATSRDASGNEQYF. CDR3 bases: TGTGCCACCAGCAGAGATGCCAGCGGGAACGAGCAGTACTTC.

The chain links TRBV18 to TRBJ2-7; D call uncertain. Looked up from germline, CDR1 is KGHSH and CDR2 is LQKENI. Trimming took off 2 bases at V and 4 bases at J, with 6 bases between the two ends. This CDR3 contains 12 residues. In DNA form, the CDR3 reads TGTGCCAGCTCACCAAGTCAGTACGAGCAGTACTTC. Translating gives CASSPSQYEQYF.